This record covers a single T cell receptor beta chain. Its target is not known. An amount of RNA that ranged from about 0.45 to 1 ug was reverse transcribed with random hexamers. By means of immunoSEQ multiplex PCR, TCR beta CDR3 spanning 54 Vbeta and 13 Jbeta underwent amplification. TCRdb itself ran the immunoSEQ multiplex PCR reads through MiXCR, one entry per CDR3 protein. This table has under 95,000 distinct CDR3 sequences, 95% appearing once. Sequencing of TCR beta covered CD8+ and CD4+ T cells obtained from blood. The data stem from a study of CD8 T cells in Susac syndrome. Findings of the study overall: CD8+ clonal expansion in Susac peaked in TEMRA cells and active patients.

Trimming cost V 6 bases and J 0 bases, with 12 bases left between them. CDR1 is LGHNA, CDR2 YNFKEQ, per germline. The length of the CDR3 is 15 residues. The chain combines TRBV4-2 with TRBJ1-3, with D possibly TRBD1 on 5 matching bases. This TCR came from a human donor with Susac syndrome. Source material: CD8+ T cells from PBMCs. CDR3 sequence: CASSPPGTSGNTIYF. The CDR3 nucleotides are TGTGCCAGCAGTCCACCGGGGACCTCTGGAAACACCATATATTTT.